This T cell receptor beta chain was profiled in a study of T cell responses to AZD1222 COVID-19 vaccine. General study points: Seropositivity was recorded at baseline in only 6 or 7 AZD1222 recipients. Spike-specific TCR depth and breadth grew after two AZD1222 doses. Most donors were white British, females outnumbered males, and clonal diversity was possibly underestimated.

CDR3 length: 15 amino acids. CDR1 and CDR2 (germline): LNHDA, SQIVND (reference sequence). J was trimmed by 2 bases and V by 4 bases; bases with no gene match: 4. Worth noting for this clone: The antigen remains unidentified.

Method: immunoSEQ multiplex PCR; TCRdb's copy keeps in-frame clones and lacks some. The profile covers approximately 120,000 clones, with about 85% appearing a single time and 4.4% taken by the ten largest. Source: peripheral blood, taken 28 days after the second AZD1222 dose. This receptor was taken from an adult who received the AZD1222 COVID-19 vaccine. The rearrangement joins TRBV19 to TRBJ2-1; 8 bases map to TRBD2. The CDR3 bases are TGTGCCAGTAGTACCGAAGCGGGGGCCTACAATGAGCAGTTCTTC. It yields the protein CASSTEAGAYNEQFF.